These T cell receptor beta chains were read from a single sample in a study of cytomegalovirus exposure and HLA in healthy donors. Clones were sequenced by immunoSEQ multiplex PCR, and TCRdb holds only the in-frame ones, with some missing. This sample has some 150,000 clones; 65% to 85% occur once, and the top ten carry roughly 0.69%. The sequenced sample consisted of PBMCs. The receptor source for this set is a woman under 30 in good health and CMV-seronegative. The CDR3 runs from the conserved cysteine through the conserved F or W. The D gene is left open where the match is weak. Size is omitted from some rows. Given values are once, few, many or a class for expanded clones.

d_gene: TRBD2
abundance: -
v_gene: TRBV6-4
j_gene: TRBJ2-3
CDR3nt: TGTGCCAGCAGTGACTCGAATGCTAGCGGGAGGCGGGGCACAGATACGCAGTATTTT
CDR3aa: CASSDSNASGRRGTDTQYF

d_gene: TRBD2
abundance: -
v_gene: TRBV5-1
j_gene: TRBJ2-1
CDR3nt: TGCGCCAGCAGCTGGGTGGGACGGGAGGGATACTACAATGAGCAGTTCTTC
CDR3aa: CASSWVGREGYYNEQFF

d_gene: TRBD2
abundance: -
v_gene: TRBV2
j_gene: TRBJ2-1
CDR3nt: TGTGCCAGCTACGGGGGACTAGCGGTAAGCTCCTACAATGAGCAGTTCTTC
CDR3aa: CASYGGLAVSSYNEQFF

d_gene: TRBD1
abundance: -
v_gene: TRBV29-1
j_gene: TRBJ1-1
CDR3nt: TGCAGCGTACAGGACAGGGAGGGGACTGAAGCTTTCTTT
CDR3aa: CSVQDREGTEAFF

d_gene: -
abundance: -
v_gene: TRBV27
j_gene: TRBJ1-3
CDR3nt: TGTGCCATCCCTACGACAGATACCTCTGGAAACACCATATATTTT
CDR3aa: CAIPTTDTSGNTIYF

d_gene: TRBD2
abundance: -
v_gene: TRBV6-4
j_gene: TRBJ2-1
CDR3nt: TGTGCCAGCAGTGACCAAGGACTAGCGGTCTACAATGAGCAGTTCTTC
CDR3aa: CASSDQGLAVYNEQFF

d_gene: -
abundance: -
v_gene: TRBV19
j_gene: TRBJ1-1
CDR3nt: TGTGCCAGTAGTTCCACGGGTTGGGACACTGAAGCTTTCTTT
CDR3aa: CASSSTGWDTEAFF

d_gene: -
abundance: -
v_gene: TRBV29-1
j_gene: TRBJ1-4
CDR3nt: TGCAGCGTTTTGGGGGCGAAAGATGAAAAACTGTTTTTT
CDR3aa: CSVLGAKDEKLFF

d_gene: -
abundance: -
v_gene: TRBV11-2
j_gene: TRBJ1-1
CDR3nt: TGTGCCAGCAGCTCCGTGGGTGCGGCTGAAGCTTTCTTT
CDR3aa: CASSSVGAAEAFF

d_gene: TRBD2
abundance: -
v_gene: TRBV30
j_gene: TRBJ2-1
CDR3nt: TGTGCCTGGGGGAGGGAGGTTGGGCAGTTCTTC
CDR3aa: CAWGREVGQFF

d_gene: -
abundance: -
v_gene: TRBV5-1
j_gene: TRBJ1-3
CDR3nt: TGCGCCAGCAGCTTGGCCCCAATCTCTGGAAACACCATATATTTT
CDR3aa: CASSLAPISGNTIYF

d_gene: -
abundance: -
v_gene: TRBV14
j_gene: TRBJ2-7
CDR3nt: TGTGCCAGCAGCCAAACGGAGATCGAGCAGTACTTC
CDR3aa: CASSQTEIEQYF

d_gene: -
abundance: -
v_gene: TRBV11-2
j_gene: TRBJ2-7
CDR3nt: TGTGCCAGCAGCTTAGGGGGCAGGGACGAGCAGTACTTC
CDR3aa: CASSLGGRDEQYF

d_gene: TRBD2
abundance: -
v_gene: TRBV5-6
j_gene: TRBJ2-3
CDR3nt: TGTGCCAGCAGCTTGGGCTTACTAGCGGGAGCAGATACGCAGTATTTT
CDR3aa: CASSLGLLAGADTQYF

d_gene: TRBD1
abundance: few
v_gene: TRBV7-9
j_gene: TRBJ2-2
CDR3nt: TGTGCCAGCAGCTCAACCCTTGACAGGGGGCGCCCCGGGGAGCTGTTTTTT
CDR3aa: CASSSTLDRGRPGELFF

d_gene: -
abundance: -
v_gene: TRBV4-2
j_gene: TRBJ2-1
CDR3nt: TGTGCCAGCAGCCATAGCGCGAGCTCCTACAGTGAGCAGTTCTTC
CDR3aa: CASSHSASSYSEQFF

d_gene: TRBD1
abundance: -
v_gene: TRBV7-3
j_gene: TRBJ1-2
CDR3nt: TGTGCCAGCAGCGGCGGGACAGGGCCGGATGGCTACACCTTC
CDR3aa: CASSGGTGPDGYTF

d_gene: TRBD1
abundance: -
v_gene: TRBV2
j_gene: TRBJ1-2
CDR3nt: TGTGCCAGCAGCCTCACCGGGACAGTCGGCTATGGCTACACCTTC
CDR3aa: CASSLTGTVGYGYTF

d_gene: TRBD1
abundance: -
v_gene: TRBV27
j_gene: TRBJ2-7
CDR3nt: TGTGCCAGCAGTATACGGACAGGACAGGCGGACTACGAGCAGTACTTC
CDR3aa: CASSIRTGQADYEQYF

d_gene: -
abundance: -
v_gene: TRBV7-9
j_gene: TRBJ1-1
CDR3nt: TGTGCCAGCAGCCCCGGGGGGAAAAAAGTGGGAGCTTTCTTT
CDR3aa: CASSPGGKKVGAFF

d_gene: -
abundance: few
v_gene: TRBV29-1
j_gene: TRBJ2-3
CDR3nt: TGCAGCTCCGTGGGGGCGGCAGGGGCTCCAGATACGCAGTATTTT
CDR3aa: CSSVGAAGAPDTQYF

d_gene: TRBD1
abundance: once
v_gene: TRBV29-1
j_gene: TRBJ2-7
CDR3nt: TGCAGCGTCCTGGACAGGGGTATGGGCGAGCAGTACTTC
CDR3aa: CSVLDRGMGEQYF

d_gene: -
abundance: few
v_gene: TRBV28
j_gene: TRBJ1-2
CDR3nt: TGTGCCAGCAGTGCGACAGTTTACTATGGCTACACCTTC
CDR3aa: CASSATVYYGYTF

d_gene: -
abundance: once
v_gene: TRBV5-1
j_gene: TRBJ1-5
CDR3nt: TGCGCCAGCAGCTTGAAAGGGGGGGACAATCAGCCCCAGCATTTT
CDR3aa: CASSLKGGDNQPQHF

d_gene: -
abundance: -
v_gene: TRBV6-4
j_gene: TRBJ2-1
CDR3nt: -
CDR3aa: CASGVAGGSYNEQLF

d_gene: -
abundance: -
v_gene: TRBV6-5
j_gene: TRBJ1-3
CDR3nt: TGTGCCAGCACCGTAGGGAGGAGCTCTGGAAACACCATATATTTT
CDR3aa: CASTVGRSSGNTIYF

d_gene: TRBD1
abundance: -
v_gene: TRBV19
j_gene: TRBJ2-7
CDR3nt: TGTGCCAGTAGTTCTGAGACAGGGGGCTACGAGCAGTACTTC
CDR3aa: CASSSETGGYEQYF

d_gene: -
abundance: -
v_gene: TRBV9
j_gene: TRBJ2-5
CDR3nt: TGTGCCAGCAGCGCGCGACAGAATCAAGAGACCCAGTACTTC
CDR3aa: CASSARQNQETQYF

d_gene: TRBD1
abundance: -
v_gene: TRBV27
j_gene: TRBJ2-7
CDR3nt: TGTGCCAGCAGGCCCTTCTCCGGGACAGGGGGGTTTGGGCAGTACTTC
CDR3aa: CASRPFSGTGGFGQYF

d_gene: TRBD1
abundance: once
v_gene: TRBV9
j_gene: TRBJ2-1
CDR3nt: TGTGCCAGCAGCCCCCGGACGGGACAGGGTTCCAATGAGCAGTTCTTC
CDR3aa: CASSPRTGQGSNEQFF

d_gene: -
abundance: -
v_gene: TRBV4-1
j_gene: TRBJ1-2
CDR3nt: TGCGCCAGCAGCCAAGATCAGATTCGGGTCTATGGCTACACCTTC
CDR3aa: CASSQDQIRVYGYTF

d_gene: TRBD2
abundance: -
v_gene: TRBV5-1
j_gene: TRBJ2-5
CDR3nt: TGCGCCAGCAGCTTCGGGCCGCGGGGGTCTCAAGAGACCCAGTACTTC
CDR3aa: CASSFGPRGSQETQYF

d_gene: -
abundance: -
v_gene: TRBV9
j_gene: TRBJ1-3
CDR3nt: TGTGCCAGCAGCGTAGATGAGGGAGCCGCTGGAAACACCATATATTTT
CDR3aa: CASSVDEGAAGNTIYF

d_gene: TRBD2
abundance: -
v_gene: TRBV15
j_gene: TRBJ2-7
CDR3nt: TGTGCCACCAGCAGAGACGCTAGCGGGAGTAACGAGCAGTACTTC
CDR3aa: CATSRDASGSNEQYF

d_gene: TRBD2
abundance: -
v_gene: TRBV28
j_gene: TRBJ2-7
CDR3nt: TGTGCCAGCAGTTTTAGTTTCTCGAGCGGGAGTATCTACGAGCAGTACTTC
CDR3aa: CASSFSFSSGSIYEQYF

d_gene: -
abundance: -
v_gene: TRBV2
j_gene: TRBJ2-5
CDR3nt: TGTGCCAGCAGTGCAGGGTTCCAAGAGACCCAGTACTTC
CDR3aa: CASSAGFQETQYF

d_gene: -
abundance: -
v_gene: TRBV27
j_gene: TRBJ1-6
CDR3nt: TGTGCCAGCAGTTTATCGCGGGGAGGTAATTCACCCCTCCACTTT
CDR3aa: CASSLSRGGNSPLHF

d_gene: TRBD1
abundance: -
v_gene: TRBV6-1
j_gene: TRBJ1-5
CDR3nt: TGTGCCAGCAGTGAACAGGGGGCGCTCCTCAATCAGCCCCAGCATTTT
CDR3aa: CASSEQGALLNQPQHF

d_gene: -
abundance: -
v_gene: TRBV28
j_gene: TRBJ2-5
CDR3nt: TGTGCCAGCAGTTTCGTGCTGGACTACGAGGAGACCCAGTACTTC
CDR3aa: CASSFVLDYEETQYF

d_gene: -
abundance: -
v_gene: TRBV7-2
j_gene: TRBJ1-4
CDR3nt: TGTGCCAGCAGTCGGGAGTCAACTAATGAAAAACTGTTTTTT
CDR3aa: CASSRESTNEKLFF

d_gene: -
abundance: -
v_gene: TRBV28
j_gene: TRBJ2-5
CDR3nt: TGTGCCAGCAGCCTCGGCTTGGGCAGCCAAGAGACCCAGTACTTC
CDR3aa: CASSLGLGSQETQYF

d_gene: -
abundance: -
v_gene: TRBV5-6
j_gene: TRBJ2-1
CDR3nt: TGTGCCAGCAGCTTGGGTGCAGGGGACAATGAGCAGTTCTTC
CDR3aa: CASSLGAGDNEQFF

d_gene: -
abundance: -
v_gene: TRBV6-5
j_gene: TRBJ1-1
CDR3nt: TGTGCCAGCAGTTACTCCGGGGTTTGGAACACTGAAGCTTTCTTT
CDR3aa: CASSYSGVWNTEAFF

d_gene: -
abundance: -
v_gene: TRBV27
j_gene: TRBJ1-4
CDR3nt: TGTGCCAGCAGTTCGAGGGGGATAAATGAAAAACTGTTTTTT
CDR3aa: CASSSRGINEKLFF

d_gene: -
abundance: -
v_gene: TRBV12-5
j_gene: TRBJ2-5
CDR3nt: TGTGCTAGTGGTTCAGGACAGGGAGGGGAGACCCAGTACTTC
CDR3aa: CASGSGQGGETQYF